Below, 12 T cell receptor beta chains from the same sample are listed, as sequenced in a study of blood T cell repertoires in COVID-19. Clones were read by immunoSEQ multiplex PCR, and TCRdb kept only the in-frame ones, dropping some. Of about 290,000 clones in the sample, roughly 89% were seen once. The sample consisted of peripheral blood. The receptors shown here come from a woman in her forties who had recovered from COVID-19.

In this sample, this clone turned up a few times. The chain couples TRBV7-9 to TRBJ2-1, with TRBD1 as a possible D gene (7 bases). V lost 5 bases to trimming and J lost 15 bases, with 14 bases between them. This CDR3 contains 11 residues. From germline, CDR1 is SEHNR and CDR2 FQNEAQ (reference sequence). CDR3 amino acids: CASSDREDLFF. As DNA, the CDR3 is TGTGCCAGCAGCGACAGGGAGGATCTGTTCTTC.

CDR3 loop: CASSGGAVQPQHF. Here the CDR3 DNA reads TGTGCCAGCAGCGGAGGGGCGGTTCAGCCCCAGCATTTT. The chain combines TRBV7-9 with TRBJ1-5; D perhaps matches TRBD1 (5 bases). Germline values: CDR1 SEHNR, CDR2 FQNEAQ (reference sequence). V gave up 5 bases and J gave up 6 bases, with 11 bases separating them. The CDR3 is made up of 13 amino acids.

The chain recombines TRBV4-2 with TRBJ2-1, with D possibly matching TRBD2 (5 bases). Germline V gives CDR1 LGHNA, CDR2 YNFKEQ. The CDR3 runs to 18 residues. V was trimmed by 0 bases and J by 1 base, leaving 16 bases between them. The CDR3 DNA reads TGTGCCAGCAGCCAAGATCGAGGGCGGAGTATTTCCTACAATGAGCAGTTCTTC. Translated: CASSQDRGRSISYNEQFF.

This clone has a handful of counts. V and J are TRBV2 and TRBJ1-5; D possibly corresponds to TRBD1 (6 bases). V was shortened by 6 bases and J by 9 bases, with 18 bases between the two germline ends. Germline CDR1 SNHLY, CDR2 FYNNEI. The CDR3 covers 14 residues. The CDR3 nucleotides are TGTGCCAGCAGGGGGGGGCCGGCCCCCTGGCCCCAGCATTTT. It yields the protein CASRGGPAPWPQHF.

CDR3 in amino acids: CATTENNEQFF. The CDR3, as DNA: TGTGCCACGACAGAGAACAATGAGCAGTTCTTC. The chain couples TRBV10-3 to TRBJ2-1; weak D call: TRBD1 (5 bases). Germline assignment: CDR1 ENHRY and CDR2 SYGVKD. Deletions cut 10 bases from V and 5 bases from J, with 9 bases between. This CDR3 spans 11 amino acids.

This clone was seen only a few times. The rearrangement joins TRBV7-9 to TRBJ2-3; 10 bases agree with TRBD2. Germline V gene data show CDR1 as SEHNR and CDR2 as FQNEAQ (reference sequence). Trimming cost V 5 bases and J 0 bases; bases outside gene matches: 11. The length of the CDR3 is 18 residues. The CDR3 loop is CASSPGTLAGVSTDTQYF. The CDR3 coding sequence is TGTGCCAGCAGCCCTGGTACGCTAGCGGGAGTTAGCACAGATACGCAGTATTTT.

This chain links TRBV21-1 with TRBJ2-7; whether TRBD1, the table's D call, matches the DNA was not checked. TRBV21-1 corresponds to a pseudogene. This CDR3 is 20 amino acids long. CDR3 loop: CASSKGRWDRIMPSSYEQYF. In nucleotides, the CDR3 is TGTGCCAGCAGCAAAGGGCGGTGGGACAGAATCATGCCCTCCTCCTACGAGCAGTACTTC.

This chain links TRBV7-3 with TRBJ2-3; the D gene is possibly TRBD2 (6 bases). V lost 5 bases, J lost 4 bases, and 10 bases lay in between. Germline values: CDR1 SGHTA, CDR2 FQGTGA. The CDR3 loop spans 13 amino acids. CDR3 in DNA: TGTGCCAGCAGCGAACCGGGGGCAGATACGCAGTATTTT. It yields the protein CASSEPGADTQYF.

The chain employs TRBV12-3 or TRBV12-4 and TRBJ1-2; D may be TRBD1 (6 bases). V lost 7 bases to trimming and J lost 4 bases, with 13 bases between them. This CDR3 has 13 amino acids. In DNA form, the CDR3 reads TGTGCCAGCACTATGGGACACCTCTATGGCTACACCTTC. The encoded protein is CASTMGHLYGYTF.

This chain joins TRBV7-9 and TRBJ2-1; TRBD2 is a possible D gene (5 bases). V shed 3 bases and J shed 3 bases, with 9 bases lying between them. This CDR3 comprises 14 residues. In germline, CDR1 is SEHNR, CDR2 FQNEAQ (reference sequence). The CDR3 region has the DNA TGTGCCAGCAGCTTGATGACTAACTACAATGAGCAGTTCTTC. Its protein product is CASSLMTNYNEQFF.

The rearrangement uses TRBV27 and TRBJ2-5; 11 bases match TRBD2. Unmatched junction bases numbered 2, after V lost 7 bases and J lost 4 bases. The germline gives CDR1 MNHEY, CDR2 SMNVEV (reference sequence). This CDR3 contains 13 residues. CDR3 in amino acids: CASTGLAGETQYF. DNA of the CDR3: TGTGCCAGCACCGGACTAGCGGGAGAGACCCAGTACTTC.

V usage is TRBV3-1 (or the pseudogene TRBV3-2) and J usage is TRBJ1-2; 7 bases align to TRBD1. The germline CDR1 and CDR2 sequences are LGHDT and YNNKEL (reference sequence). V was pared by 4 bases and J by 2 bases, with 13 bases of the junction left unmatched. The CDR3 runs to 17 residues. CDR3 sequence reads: CASSPSTPGQKNYGYTF. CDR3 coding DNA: TGTGCCAGCAGCCCCTCCACTCCGGGACAGAAGAACTATGGCTACACCTTC.